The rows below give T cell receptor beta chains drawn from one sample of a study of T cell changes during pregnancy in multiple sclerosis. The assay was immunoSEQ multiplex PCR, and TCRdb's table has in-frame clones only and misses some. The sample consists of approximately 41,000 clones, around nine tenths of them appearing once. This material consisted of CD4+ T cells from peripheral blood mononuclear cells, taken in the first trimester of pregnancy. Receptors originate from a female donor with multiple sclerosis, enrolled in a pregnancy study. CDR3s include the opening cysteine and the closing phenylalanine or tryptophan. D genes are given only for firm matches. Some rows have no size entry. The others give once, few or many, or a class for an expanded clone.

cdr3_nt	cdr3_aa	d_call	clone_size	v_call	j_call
TGTGCCAGCAGCCTGGGGAGACTAGCGGGATTCGTCTACGAGCAGTACTTC	CASSLGRLAGFVYEQYF	TRBD2	-	TRBV5-8	TRBJ2-7
TGCGCCAGCAGCCCAGCAATTCGACTGGACAGTGCGAACTATGGCTACACCTTC	CASSPAIRLDSANYGYTF	-	-	TRBV5-1	TRBJ1-2
TGTGCCAGCAGCACCGGGACAGGGGGGATAGTGAACTATGGCTACACCTTC	CASSTGTGGIVNYGYTF	TRBD1	-	TRBV13	TRBJ1-2
TGTGCCAGCAGTTTATCGCCCGGGACAGGGCGAGGAAACACCATATATTTT	CASSLSPGTGRGNTIYF	TRBD1	-	TRBV27	TRBJ1-3
TGTGCCAGTTCCCCAAGTATTCGGGGTGAGACCCAGTACTTC	CASSPSIRGETQYF	-	-	TRBV19	TRBJ2-5
TGTGCCAGCAGTGAATGGCTCGGGGACAGGGGAAGCGAAAAACTGTTTTTT	CASSEWLGDRGSEKLFF	TRBD1	-	TRBV25-1	TRBJ1-4
TGTGCCAGCCATAGAGACAGGTACGAGCAGTACTTC	CASHRDRYEQYF	-	-	TRBV2	TRBJ2-7
TGTGCCAGCACGCCAGGAGGGTCCATAAACATTCAGTACTTC	CASTPGGSINIQYF	-	-	TRBV28	TRBJ2-4
TGTGCCAGCAGCTTAACTGGCAATCAGCCCCAGCATTTT	CASSLTGNQPQHF	-	-	TRBV7-8	TRBJ1-5
TGCAGCGCTTCCGGGACAGGATCGTTCGGCTACACCTTC	CSASGTGSFGYTF	TRBD1	-	TRBV29-1	TRBJ1-2
TGTGCCAGCAGCGTGGGCCGATACAATGAGCAGTTCTTC	CASSVGRYNEQFF	-	-	TRBV6-4	TRBJ2-1
TGCGCCAGCAGCCTGAGCCTGGTTGACCGGGAAGCGGGATCCTACGAGCAGTACTTC	CASSLSLVDREAGSYEQYF	TRBD2	few	TRBV4-1	TRBJ2-7
TGTGCCAGCACGGAACTAGCGGGGTGGCGCTCCTACAATGAGCAGTTCTTC	CASTELAGWRSYNEQFF	TRBD2	-	TRBV27	TRBJ2-1
TGTGCCAGCAGTCTTTGGACTAGCGGGAGCTACGAGCAGTACTTC	CASSLWTSGSYEQYF	TRBD2	-	TRBV28	TRBJ2-7
TGTGCCAGCAGCCCCTGCTCGGAGGGACTAGCCCAAGAGACCCAGTACTTC	CASSPCSEGLAQETQYF	TRBD2	-	TRBV11-3	TRBJ2-5